This entry features one TCR beta chain sequence. The antigen is undetermined. The sample belongs to a study of monozygotic twins with inflammatory bowel disease. Germline-derived CDR1 and CDR2 are DFQATT and SNEGSKA (reference sequence). This CDR3 is built from 11 residues. Notes on the study in general: Evidence failed to back one strong IBD-linked signal or clonotype.

In eight separate reactions per sample, cDNA was generated. Template switching was used to attach UMIs, which incorporated a 6-nucleotide sample barcode. TCRdb processed the 5' RACE reads again and assigns one entry to each CDR3 protein, with no DNA. Here the sample table reports roughly 200,000 distinct CDR3 sequences. The V and J genes are TRBV20-1 and TRBJ2-1. The sample taken for sequencing was blood. The sequence came from a human donor with ulcerative colitis or Crohn's disease, or a healthy co-twin of an affected twin (not recorded which). CDR3 region: CSARKNNEQFF.